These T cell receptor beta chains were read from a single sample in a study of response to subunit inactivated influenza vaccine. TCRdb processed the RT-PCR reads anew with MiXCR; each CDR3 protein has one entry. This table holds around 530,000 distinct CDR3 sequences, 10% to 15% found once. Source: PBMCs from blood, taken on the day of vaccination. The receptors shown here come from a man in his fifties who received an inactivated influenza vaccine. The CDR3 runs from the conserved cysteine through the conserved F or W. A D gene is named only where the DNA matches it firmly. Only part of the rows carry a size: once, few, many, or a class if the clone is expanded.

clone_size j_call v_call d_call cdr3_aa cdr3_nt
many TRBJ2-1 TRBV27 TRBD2 CASSLISGSIHNEQFF TGTGCCAGCAGTTTAATCAGCGGGAGTATCCACAATGAGCAGTTCTTC
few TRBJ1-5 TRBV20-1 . CSARDRDRPQHF TGCAGTGCTAGAGATAGGGACCGGCCCCAGCATTTT
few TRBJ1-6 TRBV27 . CASSLMSASSYNSPLHF TGTGCCAGCAGTTTAATGTCAGCCAGCTCCTATAATTCACCCCTCCACTTT
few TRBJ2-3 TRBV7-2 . CASTHSGYITDTQYF TGTGCCAGCACCCATTCAGGGTATATCACAGATACGCAGTATTTT
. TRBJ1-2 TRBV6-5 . CASSYSQTSAYGYTF TGTGCCAGCAGTTACTCGCAGACGTCAGCATATGGCTACACCTTC
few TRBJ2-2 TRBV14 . CASSQERPSLGGELFF TGTGCCAGCAGCCAAGAAAGGCCCAGTTTGGGCGGGGAGCTGTTTTTT
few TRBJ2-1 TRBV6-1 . CASSEEDLQFF TGTGCCAGCAGTGAAGAGGACTTGCAGTTCTTC
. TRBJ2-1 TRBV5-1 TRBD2 CASSLWTSEGDEQFF TGCGCCAGCAGCCTGTGGACTAGCGAGGGGGATGAGCAGTTCTTC
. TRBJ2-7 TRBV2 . CASRKGYEQYF TGTGCCAGCAGAAAGGGGTACGAGCAGTACTTC
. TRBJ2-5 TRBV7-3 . CASSLTGDQETQYF TGTGCCAGCAGCTTAACTGGGGACCAAGAGACCCAGTACTTC
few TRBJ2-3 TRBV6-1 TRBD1 CASSDRGEVDTQYF TGTGCCAGCAGCGACAGGGGTGAGGTCGATACGCAGTATTTT
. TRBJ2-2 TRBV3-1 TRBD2 CASSRTSDYTGELVF TGTGCCAGCAGCCGAACTAGCGACTACACCGGGGAGCTGGTTTTT
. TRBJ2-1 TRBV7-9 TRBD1 CSTSFRDRSYNEQFF TGTTCAACAAGCTTTAGGGACAGGAGTTACAATGAGCAGTTCTTC
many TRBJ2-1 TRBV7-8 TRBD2 CASSLLAGGGNEQFF TGTGCCAGCAGCTTACTTGCGGGAGGTGGCAATGAGCAGTTCTTC
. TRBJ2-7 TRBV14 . CASSKLGVEQYF TGTGCCAGCAGCAAGCTGGGGGTCGAGCAGTACTTC
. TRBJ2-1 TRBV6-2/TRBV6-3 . CASSTRGHEQFF TGTGCCAGCAGCACACGGGGGCATGAGCAGTTCTTC
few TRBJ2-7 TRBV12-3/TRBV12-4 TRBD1 CASSYRGTNLLLYEQYF TGTGCCAGCAGTTACAGGGGGACAAACCTCCTGTTGTACGAGCAGTACTTC
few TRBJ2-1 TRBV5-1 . CASSLQTTYNEQFF TGCGCCAGCAGCTTACAAACTACCTACAATGAGCAGTTCTTC
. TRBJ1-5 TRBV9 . CASSALKRGAEPNQPQHF TGTGCCAGCAGCGCGTTAAAGAGAGGGGCAGAACCCAATCAGCCCCAGCATTTT
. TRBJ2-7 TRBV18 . CASSPPAPESYGQYF TGTGCCAGCTCCCCGCCGGCGCCGGAGTCCTACGGGCAGTACTTC
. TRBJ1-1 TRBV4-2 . CASSQGERTEAFF TGTGCCAGCAGCCAAGGTGAAAGAACTGAAGCTTTCTTT
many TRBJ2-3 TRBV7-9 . CASSPRTGTDTQYF TGTGCCAGCAGCCCACGCACGGGGACAGATACGCAGTATTTT
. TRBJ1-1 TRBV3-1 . CASSQARGFWAEAFF TGTGCCAGCAGCCAAGCCAGGGGTTTTTGGGCTGAAGCTTTCTTT
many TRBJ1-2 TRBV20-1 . CSARLKPGLGYTF TGCAGTGCTAGACTAAAACCGGGGCTTGGCTACACCTTC
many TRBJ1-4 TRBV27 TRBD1 CASSHAGTVNEKLFF TGTGCCAGCAGTCACGCCGGGACAGTAAATGAAAAACTGTTTTTT